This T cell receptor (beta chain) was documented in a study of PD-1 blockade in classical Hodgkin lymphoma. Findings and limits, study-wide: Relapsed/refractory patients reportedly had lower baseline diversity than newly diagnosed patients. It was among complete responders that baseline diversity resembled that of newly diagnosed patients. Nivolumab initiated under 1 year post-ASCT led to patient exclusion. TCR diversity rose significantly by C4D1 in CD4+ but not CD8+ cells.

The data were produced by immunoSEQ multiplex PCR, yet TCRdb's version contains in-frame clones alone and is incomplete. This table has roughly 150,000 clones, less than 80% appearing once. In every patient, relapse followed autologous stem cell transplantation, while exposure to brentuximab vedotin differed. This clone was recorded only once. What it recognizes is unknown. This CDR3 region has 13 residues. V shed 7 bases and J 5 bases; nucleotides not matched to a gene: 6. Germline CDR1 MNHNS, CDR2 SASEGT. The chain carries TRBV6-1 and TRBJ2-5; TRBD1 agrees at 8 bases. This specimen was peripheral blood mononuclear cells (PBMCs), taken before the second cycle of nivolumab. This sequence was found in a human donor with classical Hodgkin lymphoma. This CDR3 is CASIPGGWETQYF. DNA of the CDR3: TGTGCCAGCATCCCAGGGGGCTGGGAGACCCAGTACTTC.